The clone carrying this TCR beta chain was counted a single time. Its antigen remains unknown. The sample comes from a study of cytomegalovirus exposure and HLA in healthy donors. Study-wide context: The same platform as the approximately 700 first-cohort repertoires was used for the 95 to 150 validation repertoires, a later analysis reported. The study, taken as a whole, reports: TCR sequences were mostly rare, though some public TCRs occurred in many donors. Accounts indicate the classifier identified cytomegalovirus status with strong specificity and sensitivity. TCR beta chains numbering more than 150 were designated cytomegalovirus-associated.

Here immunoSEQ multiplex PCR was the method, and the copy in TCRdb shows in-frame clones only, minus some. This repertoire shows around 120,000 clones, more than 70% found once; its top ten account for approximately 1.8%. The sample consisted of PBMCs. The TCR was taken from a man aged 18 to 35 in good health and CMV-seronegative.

The CDR3 coding sequence is TGTGCCAGCAGCTTATCGTTAAGACAGGACACTGAAGCTTTCTTT. Protein product: CASSLSLRQDTEAFF. The chain joins TRBV2 to TRBJ1-1; D perhaps matches TRBD1 (6 bases). V lost 6 bases to trimming and J lost 3 bases, with 17 bases between them. The CDR3 runs to 15 residues. Germline values: CDR1 SNHLY, CDR2 FYNNEI.